This T cell receptor beta chain was sequenced for a study of identical twins. This clonotype appeared a few times. Each CDR3 protein gets one entry after TCRdb re-called the 5' RACE reads with MiXCR. This table holds hundreds of thousands of distinct CDR3 sequences, roughly 7.1% found once. The length of the CDR3 is 17 residues. The V segment lost 8 bases and the J segment 0 bases; nucleotides outside the gene matches: 12. These same data were also listed under a study on yellow fever vaccine responses in identical twins.

Sample: PBMCs. The rearrangement links TRBV12-3 or TRBV12-4 to TRBJ2-5, with 10 bases lining up with TRBD2. The clonotype originates from a woman younger than 35 in good health. CDR3 bases: TGTGCCAGCGCAACCTGGCTAGCGGGGGTCCACCAAGAGACCCAGTACTTC. Its translation is CASATWLAGVHQETQYF.